This is a list of T cell receptor beta chains from one sample in a study of vaccination and CD4 T cells after COVID-19. Each CDR3 protein gets one entry after TCRdb re-called the PCR reads with MiXCR. The table has roughly 19,000 distinct CDR3 sequences, roughly 60% seen once. This material consisted of CD4+ T cells from blood, taken after SARS-CoV-2 vaccination. All receptors derive from a human donor who had recovered from COVID-19. Both conserved end residues are part of each CDR3. A D gene is named only where the DNA matches it firmly. Rows may omit the clone size; those that give it use once, few, many or a size class.

D: -
V: TRBV14
size: -
J: TRBJ1-5
CDR3: CASSQNSNQPQHF
DNA: TGTGCCAGCAGTCAGAATAGCAATCAGCCCCAGCATTTT

D: TRBD1
V: TRBV19
size: -
J: TRBJ1-5
CDR3: CASTPPPTGSQPQHF
DNA: TGTGCCAGCACCCCCCCGCCGACAGGGAGTCAGCCCCAGCATTTT

D: TRBD2
V: TRBV9
size: -
J: TRBJ2-5
CDR3: CASSVGGGETQYF
DNA: TGTGCCAGCAGCGTGGGCGGGGGTGAGACCCAGTACTTC

D: TRBD1
V: TRBV6-1
size: -
J: TRBJ2-2
CDR3: CASRGRAGTGVSGELFF
DNA: TGTGCCAGCAGGGGAAGGGCCGGGACAGGGGTCTCCGGGGAGCTGTTTTTT

D: TRBD2
V: TRBV6-2/TRBV6-3
size: -
J: TRBJ2-7
CDR3: CASRSGTSGYEQYF
DNA: TGTGCCAGCAGGTCCGGGACTAGCGGCTACGAGCAGTACTTC

D: -
V: TRBV19
size: -
J: TRBJ1-1
CDR3: CASSIVWRNTEAFF
DNA: TGTGCCAGTAGTATAGTTTGGCGGAACACTGAAGCTTTCTTT

D: -
V: TRBV6-5
size: few
J: TRBJ1-1
CDR3: CASSLTVNTEAFF
DNA: TGTGCCAGCAGTTTGACGGTGAACACTGAAGCTTTCTTT

D: -
V: TRBV29-1
size: -
J: TRBJ2-5
CDR3: CSVEGETQYF
DNA: TGCAGCGTTGAGGGGGAGACCCAGTACTTC

D: TRBD2
V: TRBV20-1
size: few
J: TRBJ2-1
CDR3: CSARSGALDEQFF
DNA: TGCAGTGCTCGGAGCGGGGCCCTCGATGAGCAGTTCTTC

D: TRBD2
V: TRBV6-2/TRBV6-3
size: -
J: TRBJ2-5
CDR3: CASSNSGARETQYF
DNA: TGTGCCAGCAGTAATAGCGGGGCTCGAGAGACCCAGTACTTC

D: -
V: TRBV15
size: -
J: TRBJ1-6
CDR3: CATSRTAGRYNSPLHF
DNA: TGTGCCACCAGCAGGACCGCGGGACGGTATAATTCACCCCTCCACTTT

D: -
V: TRBV27
size: medium-sized
J: TRBJ1-4
CDR3: CASSFQTNEKLFF
DNA: TGTGCCAGCAGTTTTCAGACTAATGAAAAACTGTTTTTT

D: -
V: TRBV24-1
size: few
J: TRBJ2-1
CDR3: CATSANNEQFF
DNA: TGTGCCACCAGTGCAAACAATGAGCAGTTCTTC

D: TRBD1
V: TRBV5-1
size: -
J: TRBJ1-5
CDR3: CASSTDGQGNQPQHF
DNA: TGCGCCAGCAGTACGGATGGACAGGGGAACCAGCCCCAGCATTTT

D: -
V: TRBV15
size: -
J: TRBJ1-5
CDR3: CATSRDMVGQPQHF
DNA: TGTGCCACCAGCAGAGATATGGTGGGCCAGCCCCAGCATTTT

D: -
V: TRBV23-1
size: -
J: TRBJ2-6
CDR3: CASSQSPISGANVLTF
DNA: TGCGCCAGCAGTCAATCTCCGATCTCTGGGGCCAACGTCCTGACTTTC

D: -
V: TRBV7-2
size: -
J: TRBJ1-2
CDR3: CASAEWVTNYGYTF
DNA: TGTGCCAGCGCCGAGTGGGTTACTAACTATGGCTACACCTTC

D: -
V: TRBV6-1
size: -
J: TRBJ2-3
CDR3: CASSESGSSTDTQYF
DNA: TGTGCCAGCAGTGAATCGGGCAGTAGCACAGATACGCAGTATTTT

D: -
V: TRBV21-1
size: -
J: TRBJ2-1
CDR3: CASSKWGGLAGADEQFF
DNA: TGTGCCAGCAGCAAATGGGGTGGGCTAGCGGGAGCAGATGAGCAGTTCTTC

D: TRBD1
V: TRBV27
size: few
J: TRBJ2-7
CDR3: CASSLGQGPYEQYF
DNA: TGTGCCAGCAGTTTGGGACAGGGGCCCTACGAGCAGTACTTC

D: TRBD1
V: TRBV6-2/TRBV6-3
size: few
J: TRBJ2-7
CDR3: CASSFPLRGQGLTEVYEQYF
DNA: TGTGCCAGCAGTTTCCCTTTAAGGGGACAGGGCCTCACAGAGGTCTACGAGCAGTACTTC

D: -
V: TRBV15
size: few
J: TRBJ2-3
CDR3: CATSRDFQRTQYF
DNA: TGTGCCACCAGCAGAGATTTTCAGCGTACGCAGTATTTT

D: TRBD1
V: TRBV5-1
size: -
J: TRBJ1-1
CDR3: CASRGQGASFAEAFF
DNA: TGCGCCAGCAGGGGACAGGGGGCCTCGTTCGCTGAAGCTTTCTTT

D: TRBD1
V: TRBV2
size: -
J: TRBJ2-2
CDR3: CASSELAGGTGELFF
DNA: TGTGCCAGCAGTGAATTGGCAGGGGGAACCGGGGAGCTGTTTTTT

D: -
V: TRBV7-2
size: -
J: TRBJ1-2
CDR3: CASSSRSGSYDGGYTF
DNA: TGTGCCAGCAGCTCGAGAAGCGGGTCCTACGATGGTGGCTACACCTTC

D: TRBD1
V: TRBV18
size: few
J: TRBJ1-2
CDR3: CASSPGQGDGYTF
DNA: TGTGCCAGCTCACCAGGACAGGGAGACGGCTACACCTTC

D: -
V: TRBV7-2
size: -
J: TRBJ1-2
CDR3: CASSPYNDGYTF
DNA: TGTGCCAGCAGCCCGTACAACGATGGCTACACCTTC

D: TRBD1
V: TRBV7-9
size: -
J: TRBJ1-2
CDR3: CASSSAQPGQGIYGYTF
DNA: TGTGCCAGCAGCTCCGCGCAACCGGGACAGGGTATCTATGGCTACACCTTC

D: -
V: TRBV14
size: -
J: TRBJ1-1
CDR3: CASSRYMDGEAFF
DNA: TGTGCCAGCAGCCGATACATGGACGGTGAAGCTTTCTTT

D: -
V: TRBV6-1
size: -
J: TRBJ2-7
CDR3: CASSDRWTVGEQYF
DNA: TGTGCCAGCAGCGACCGGTGGACAGTTGGGGAGCAGTACTTC

D: -
V: TRBV6-1
size: -
J: TRBJ2-5
CDR3: CASSEGRETQYF
DNA: TGTGCCAGCAGTGAAGGGAGAGAGACCCAGTACTTC

D: TRBD1
V: TRBV7-9
size: once
J: TRBJ2-3
CDR3: CASSLTGGSDTQYF
DNA: TGTGCCAGCAGCCTGACAGGGGGTTCGGATACGCAGTATTTT

D: -
V: TRBV2
size: -
J: TRBJ1-2
CDR3: CASSELGWRDGYTF
DNA: TGTGCCAGCAGTGAATTGGGCTGGAGAGATGGCTACACCTTC

D: TRBD2
V: TRBV4-1
size: -
J: TRBJ2-3
CDR3: CASSQGLGDTQYF
DNA: TGCGCCAGCAGCCAGGGACTAGGGGATACGCAGTATTTT

D: -
V: TRBV20-1
size: -
J: TRBJ2-1
CDR3: CSAERQSGADTYNEQFF
DNA: TGCAGTGCCGAGCGTCAGAGTGGGGCGGATACTTACAATGAGCAGTTCTTC

D: -
V: TRBV28
size: few
J: TRBJ2-1
CDR3: CATKDNEQFF
DNA: TGTGCCACGAAAGACAATGAGCAGTTCTTC

D: -
V: TRBV20-1
size: -
J: TRBJ1-6
CDR3: CSARTDFNSPLHF
DNA: TGCAGTGCTAGGACGGACTTTAATTCACCCCTCCACTTT

D: -
V: TRBV27
size: few
J: TRBJ2-2
CDR3: CASSLSERQSRTGELFF
DNA: TGTGCCAGCAGTTTATCGGAGCGGCAATCTCGCACCGGGGAGCTGTTTTTT

D: TRBD1
V: TRBV20-1
size: -
J: TRBJ2-7
CDR3: CSASGTGIYEQYF
DNA: TGCAGTGCCAGCGGGACAGGGATTTACGAGCAGTACTTC

D: -
V: TRBV7-7
size: -
J: TRBJ2-2
CDR3: CASSLQYSGELFF
DNA: TGTGCCAGCAGCTTACAGTACAGCGGGGAGCTGTTTTTT

D: TRBD2
V: TRBV7-2
size: once
J: TRBJ2-1
CDR3: CASSFWTSVNEQFF
DNA: TGTGCCAGCAGCTTTTGGACTAGCGTGAATGAGCAGTTCTTC

D: -
V: TRBV7-9
size: -
J: TRBJ1-4
CDR3: CASRRGGAEKLFF
DNA: TGTGCCAGCCGAAGGGGGGGGGCTGAAAAACTGTTTTTT

D: TRBD2
V: TRBV7-6
size: -
J: TRBJ2-1
CDR3: CASSNVVGAGAEQFF
DNA: TGTGCCAGCAGCAATGTGGTCGGGGCGGGAGCTGAGCAGTTCTTC

D: TRBD1
V: TRBV6-1
size: few
J: TRBJ2-7
CDR3: CASKQRTGDEQYF
DNA: TGTGCCAGCAAGCAGAGAACAGGGGACGAGCAGTACTTC

D: -
V: TRBV6-1
size: -
J: TRBJ1-6
CDR3: CASSVEAGTNSPLHF
DNA: TGTGCCAGCAGTGTAGAGGCAGGGACCAATTCACCCCTCCACTTT

D: -
V: TRBV2
size: -
J: TRBJ2-2
CDR3: CASSALSYSAGELFF
DNA: TGTGCCAGCAGTGCCCTATCTTATTCGGCCGGGGAGCTGTTTTTT

D: -
V: TRBV15
size: few
J: TRBJ1-1
CDR3: CATSRAQGGTEAFF
DNA: TGTGCCACCAGCAGAGCCCAGGGAGGGACTGAAGCTTTCTTT

D: TRBD2
V: TRBV7-2
size: -
J: TRBJ2-7
CDR3: CASSLGGSQYEQYF
DNA: TGTGCCAGCAGCTTAGGCGGGAGTCAGTACGAGCAGTACTTC

D: -
V: TRBV10-1
size: few
J: TRBJ1-5
CDR3: CASMSASINQPQHF
DNA: TGCGCCAGCATGAGTGCTTCGATCAATCAGCCCCAGCATTTT

D: TRBD2
V: TRBV20-1
size: few
J: TRBJ2-5
CDR3: CSASSGNQETQYF
DNA: TGCAGTGCTAGTAGCGGGAACCAAGAGACCCAGTACTTC

D: -
V: TRBV24-1
size: -
J: TRBJ2-3
CDR3: CATSDLYLTDTQYF
DNA: TGTGCCACCAGTGATTTGTACCTCACAGATACGCAGTATTTT

D: -
V: TRBV7-8
size: -
J: TRBJ1-6
CDR3: CASKRTTYNSPLHF
DNA: TGTGCCAGTAAAAGGACAACTTATAATTCACCCCTCCACTTT

D: -
V: TRBV20-1
size: -
J: TRBJ1-6
CDR3: CSADRSSYNSPLHF
DNA: TGCAGTGCTGACAGGAGCTCCTATAATTCACCCCTCCACTTT

D: -
V: TRBV15
size: -
J: TRBJ1-3
CDR3: CATSGQSGNTIYF
DNA: TGTGCCACCAGCGGGCAAAGCGGAAACACCATATATTTT

D: -
V: TRBV2
size: few
J: TRBJ2-5
CDR3: CASSIQETQYF
DNA: TGTGCCAGCAGTATACAAGAGACCCAGTACTTC